These 28 T cell receptor beta chains came from one sample sequenced in a study of identical twins' blood T cells. TCRdb processed the 5' RACE reads anew with MiXCR; each CDR3 protein has one entry. The sample includes hundreds of thousands of distinct CDR3 sequences, 28% of them seen just once. The sample consisted of PBMCs. The receptors come from a woman aged 18 to 55 in good health.

As concerns this clonotype: At one boundary the junction diverges from the germline segment, which might be a read error. The chain is built from TRBV9 and TRBJ1-1, with D perhaps matching TRBD1 (5 bases). Germline V gives CDR1 SGDLS, CDR2 YYNGEE. The CDR3 spans 14 residues. Here the CDR3 DNA reads TGTGCCGGCAGCGTAGGGGCAGGGTTCCCTGAAGCTTTCTTT. The encoded protein is CAGSVGAGFPEAFF.

This clonotype was seen a handful of times. The chain is built from TRBV4-1 and TRBJ1-3, with D possibly being TRBD1 (5 bases). The ends were cut back, 4 bases at V and 6 bases at J, with 16 bases in the middle. Per germline, CDR1 MGHRA and CDR2 YSYEKL. The CDR3 is 15 residues long. DNA of the CDR3: TGCGCCAGCAGCCGAGGGGAGGCTCTGGAAAACACCATATATTTT. Its protein is CASSRGEALENTIYF.

This clonotype appeared a few times. The CDR3 nucleotides read TGTGCCAGCAGTTCCACCCGGGCGGTCGGTTCTACCGGGGAGCTGTTTTTT. Translation gives CASSSTRAVGSTGELFF. This chain links TRBV11-2 with TRBJ2-2; the D is unclear. The CDR3 is 17 amino acids. V shed 6 bases and J shed 5 bases, with 22 bases lying between them. Germline V CDR1 and CDR2: SGHAT, FQNNGV.

The chain combines TRBV9 with TRBJ1-2, with D unclear. The CDR3 extends over 12 amino acids. CDR1 is SGDLS and CDR2 is YYNGEE in the germline V gene. The germline V and J ends were trimmed by 0 bases and 9 bases, with 9 bases remaining between them. DNA of the CDR3: TGTGCCAGCAGCGTAGGGACTTATAGCTACACCTTC. Residues: CASSVGTYSYTF.

The CDR3 nucleotides are TGCAGTGCTAGAGTTCTAGCGGGAGGATCACCCGGGCAGTTCTTC. Its translation: CSARVLAGGSPGQFF. The chain is built from TRBV20-1 and TRBJ2-1; 11 bases are a match to TRBD2. V trimming: 1 base; J trimming: 12 bases; junction bases outside the gene matches: 11. CDR1 is DFQATT and CDR2 is SNEGSKA in the germline V gene (reference sequence). The CDR3 length is 15 residues.

This clonotype has more than one count but fewer than ten. This chain connects TRBV27 to TRBJ1-1; 10 nucleotides agree with TRBD1. The ends lost 1 base at V and 7 bases at J; junction bases unmatched: 3. This CDR3 has 14 residues. Germline CDR1 is MNHEY and CDR2 is SMNVEV (reference sequence). The CDR3 DNA follows: TGTGCCAGCAGTTTATGGGGGACAGGGGATGAAGCTTTCTTT. It is translated as CASSLWGTGDEAFF.

The rearrangement links TRBV6-2 or TRBV6-3 to TRBJ1-5; D is uncertain. Trimming cost V 2 bases and J 6 bases, with 8 bases left between them. The CDR3 spans 13 residues. Germline V gives CDR1 MNHEY, CDR2 SVGEGT. The CDR3: CASSYRQLQPQHF. As DNA, the CDR3 is TGTGCCAGCAGTTACCGACAACTTCAGCCCCAGCATTTT.

This clonotype was picked up many times. The V gene is TRBV20-1, the J gene TRBJ2-7, with D perhaps TRBD1 (6 bases). Trimming shortened V by 6 bases and J by 0 bases, and 15 bases separated the two germline ends. Germline values: CDR1 DFQATT, CDR2 SNEGSKA (reference sequence). This CDR3 has 14 amino acids. This CDR3 is CSAITGRFSYEQYF. The CDR3 region has the DNA TGCAGTGCGATTACAGGGAGATTCTCCTACGAGCAGTACTTC.

This chain connects TRBV12-3 or TRBV12-4 to TRBJ1-2; D is possibly TRBD1 (5 bases). The CDR3 sequence is 15 residues long. Trimming pared 1 base from V and 8 bases from J, leaving 17 bases between. The CDR3 DNA reads TGTGCCAGCAGTTTAGAGGCAGGGACCCCTCAAGGCTACACCTTC. This gives the protein CASSLEAGTPQGYTF.

This clonotype was seen only a few times. The chain recombines TRBV27 with TRBJ2-2; TRBD1 matches 8 bases. CDR3 size: 15 residues. The V segment lost 3 bases and the J segment 1 base; nucleotides outside the gene matches: 1. The germline CDR1 and CDR2 sequences are MNHEY and SMNVEV (reference sequence). CDR3 coding DNA: TGTGCCAGCAGTTTGGGGACAGGGAACACCGGGGAGCTGTTTTTT. This gives the protein CASSLGTGNTGELFF.

This clonotype was observed a few times. The rearrangement uses TRBV29-1 and TRBJ2-1; D unresolved. V was pared by 8 bases and J by 8 bases, with 13 bases between. The CDR3 runs to 11 residues. CDR1 and CDR2 (germline): SQVTM, ANQGSEA. CDR3 DNA: TGCAGCAAGCTTACCGGCGATGAGCAGTTCTTC. It translates to CSKLTGDEQFF.

There are many counts of this clonotype. The J gene is TRBJ2-1, the V gene TRBV9, with TRBD2 matching 8 bases. The CDR3 is 13 amino acids. The germline gives CDR1 SGDLS, CDR2 YYNGEE. With V trimmed by 2 bases and J by 7 bases, 2 bases remained unmatched. CDR3 residues: CASSVASGNEQFF. The CDR3, as DNA: TGTGCCAGCAGCGTCGCTAGCGGGAATGAGCAGTTCTTC.

This rearrangement joins TRBV7-8 to TRBJ1-1; D gene ambiguous. Trimming shortened V by 1 base and J by 4 bases, and 13 bases separated the two germline ends. This CDR3 has 15 amino acids. Germline CDR1 and CDR2: SGHVS and FQNEAQ. The CDR3 here is CASSLGPQVITEAFF. The DNA of the CDR3 is TGTGCCAGCAGCTTAGGCCCTCAGGTTATCACTGAAGCTTTCTTT.

The rearrangement uses TRBV12-3 or TRBV12-4 and TRBJ2-3; TRBD1 might be the D (5 bases). The germline V and J ends were trimmed by 5 bases and 6 bases, with 12 bases remaining between them. The CDR3 consists of 13 residues. CDR3 sequence: CASSNQPGDTQYF. CDR3 bases: TGTGCCAGCAGTAATCAACCAGGGGATACGCAGTATTTT.

In this sample, this clonotype turned up a few times. V and J are TRBV25-1 and TRBJ2-1, with D possibly TRBD2 on 6 matching bases. The germline gives CDR1 MGHDK, CDR2 SYGVNS. V shed 6 bases and J shed 15 bases, with 18 bases lying between them. The CDR3 runs 12 residues. CDR3 amino acids: CASSSREGRTFF. The DNA for the CDR3 is TGTGCCAGCAGCTCAAGGGAAGGGAGGACGTTCTTC.

This chain uses TRBV27 with TRBJ2-5; the D gene is possibly TRBD2 (5 bases). Germline V lookup: CDR1 MNHEY, CDR2 SMNVEV (reference sequence). CDR3 length: 15 residues. V was shortened by 11 bases and J by 5 bases, with 24 bases between the two germline ends. The CDR3 loop reads CASIKRAGGRETQYF. The DNA for the CDR3 is TGTGCCTCAATTAAGAGGGCAGGAGGAAGGGAGACCCAGTACTTC.

The chain is built from TRBV6-5 and TRBJ1-2; a possible D gene is TRBD1 (5 bases). This CDR3 comprises 17 residues. Germline assignment: CDR1 MNHEY and CDR2 SVGAGI. Trimming took 5 bases from V and 2 from J, leaving 21 bases between them. The CDR3 coding sequence is TGTGCCAGCAGTCACGGTCTCCGGGACGGTGCCAACTATGGCTACACCTTC. Protein product: CASSHGLRDGANYGYTF.

This clonotype was counted many times. The chain combines TRBV2 with TRBJ1-5; D gene unclear. This CDR3 comprises 12 residues. In germline, CDR1 is SNHLY, CDR2 FYNNEI. Trimming shortened V by 8 bases and J by 4 bases, and 9 bases separated the two germline ends. The CDR3 here is CASGGGNQPQHF. CDR3 DNA sequence: TGTGCCAGCGGAGGAGGGAATCAGCCCCAGCATTTT.

On this clonotype: Relative to the germline gene, one junction end is altered; a read error may explain this. The rearrangement uses TRBV6-1 and TRBJ1-4; D uncertain. CDR3 length: 14 amino acids. Germline CDR1 is MNHNS and CDR2 is SASEGT. The CDR3 nucleotides read TGTGCCAGCCTTCCAAGGGTTCCTAATGAAAAACTGGTTTTT. It yields the protein CASLPRVPNEKLVF.

The chain carries TRBV7-9 and TRBJ1-1; D gene unclear. This CDR3 has 15 amino acids. Trimming removed 1 base from V and 1 base from J, with 10 bases in between. Germline-derived CDR1 and CDR2 are SEHNR and FQNEAQ (reference sequence). The CDR3 spells CASSLGAAQNTEAFF. In nucleotides, the CDR3 is TGTGCCAGCAGCTTAGGGGCAGCCCAGAACACTGAAGCTTTCTTT. The full variable domain, with the rest looked up from reference TRBV7-9 and TRBJ1-1, is DTGVSQNPRHKITKRGQNVTFRCDPISEHNRLYWYRQTLGQGPEFLTYFQNEAQLEKSRLLSDRFSAERPKGSFSTLEIQRTEQGDSAMYLCASSLGAAQNTEAFFGQGTRLTVV.

The gene calls are TRBV2 and TRBJ1-5; tentative D call: TRBD1 (5 bases). V dropped 4 bases and J dropped 4 bases, with 14 bases sitting between them. Per the germline V gene, CDR1 is SNHLY and CDR2 is FYNNEI. The CDR3 totals 15 residues. CDR3: CASSADSGGNQPQHF. DNA of the CDR3: TGTGCCAGCAGTGCAGACAGTGGGGGGAATCAGCCCCAGCATTTT.

This sequence joins TRBV9 and TRBJ1-2; D gene uncertain. The CDR3 has 14 amino acids. The V gene lost 3 bases and the J gene lost 1 base, with 10 bases spanning the gap. CDR1 is SGDLS and CDR2 is YYNGEE in the germline V gene. CDR3 loop: CASSGAGSNYGYTF. CDR3 nucleotide sequence: TGTGCCAGCAGCGGGGCGGGCAGTAACTATGGCTACACCTTC.

J is TRBJ1-2 and V is TRBV29-1; tentatively, D is TRBD1 (6 bases). Germline-derived CDR1 and CDR2 are SQVTM and ANQGSEA. The V and J ends lost 0 bases and 8 bases respectively, with 28 bases between them. CDR3 size: 18 residues. The CDR3 is CSVEDPLGPEGGFEGYTF. Here the CDR3 DNA reads TGCAGCGTTGAAGATCCCCTGGGCCCCGAGGGGGGATTTGAAGGCTACACCTTC.

In regard to this clonotype: A much larger clone lies one base from this, so it may be a read error. This chain joins TRBV29-1 and TRBJ2-3; the D is unclear. There are 13 residues in the CDR3. CDR1 is SQVTM, CDR2 ANQGSEA, per germline. The V gene lost 2 bases and the J gene lost 2 bases, with 8 bases spanning the gap. The CDR3 nucleotides read TGCAGCGTTGAACTGCATAACACAGATACGCAGTATTTT. Protein product: CSVELHNTDTQYF.

The V and J genes are TRBV5-1 and TRBJ1-6; possible D gene TRBD1, 6 bases. Trimming stripped 1 base from V and 0 bases from J, with 14 bases between. This CDR3 comprises 18 residues. Germline values: CDR1 SGHRS, CDR2 YFSETQ. CDR3 protein: CASSLRTGTSSYNSPLHF. The CDR3 nucleotides read TGCGCCAGCAGCTTGAGGACCGGGACAAGCTCCTATAATTCACCCCTCCACTTT.

In its sample, this clonotype was seen many times. V and J are TRBV6-2 or TRBV6-3 and TRBJ1-1, with no clear D. This CDR3 has 16 amino acids. The V gene lost 2 bases and the J gene lost 0 bases, with 13 bases spanning the gap. The V gene's germline CDR1 is MNHEY and CDR2 SVGEGT. CDR3 nucleotide sequence: TGTGCCAGCAGTTACAAGTCCGGCAGTATGAACACTGAAGCTTTCTTT. Amino acids: CASSYKSGSMNTEAFF.

This clonotype was counted a few times. J is TRBJ2-3 and V is TRBV7-9; D gene unclear. The CDR3 covers 16 residues. Trimming left V 1 base short and J 6 bases short, with 17 bases between. Germline V gives CDR1 SEHNR, CDR2 FQNEAQ (reference sequence). CDR3 sequence: CASSLGMARREDTQYF. The CDR3 bases are TGTGCCAGCAGCTTAGGAATGGCTAGAAGAGAGGATACGCAGTATTTT.

This clonotype was detected only a few times. The V and J genes are TRBV28 and TRBJ1-4; no clear D. Per the germline V gene, CDR1 is MDHEN and CDR2 is SYDVKM. The CDR3 runs 13 residues. Between the trimmed V and J ends, which lost 1 base and 7 bases, there was a span of 7 bases. CDR3 nucleotide sequence: TGTGCCAGCAGTTTATCCTGGAGTGAAAAACTGTTTTTT. It codes for CASSLSWSEKLFF.